The present entry profiles one T cell receptor (beta chain) with its context. What it binds is unknown. Germline values: CDR1 MDHEN, CDR2 SYDVKM. There are 11 residues in the CDR3. V dropped 3 bases and J dropped 10 bases, with 7 bases sitting between them. This sample stems from a study of cytomegalovirus exposure and HLA in healthy donors. General study results and limits: V segments that were indistinguishable, TRBV6-2 and TRBV6-3 among them, were omitted from analysis. Earlier analysis found most TCR beta V segments productive about 87% or about 30% of the time.

The PCR made use of 60 Vbeta and 13 Jbeta primers. Generated by immunoSEQ multiplex PCR, the TCRdb table keeps only in-frame clones and is missing some. This table holds some 140,000 clones, roughly 83% found once. Sequencing was done on a sample of PBMCs. The TCR was taken from a man aged 25 to 45 in good health and CMV-seropositive. This chain connects TRBV28 to TRBJ2-1; tentatively, D is TRBD1 (6 bases). The DNA of the CDR3 is TGTGCCAGCAGTTTTAGGGGGGAGCAGTTCTTC. Translating it yields CASSFRGEQFF.